This TCR beta chain is from a study of blood T cell repertoires in COVID-19 (TCRdb year 2020). General notes on the study: Samples from collaborators originated in the United States, Italy and Spain and spanned both the acute and convalescent phases of COVID-19. HLA class I and class II types, where available, came from metadata supplied by the sample provider rather than from assay-based typing. The prospective study material was composed of cDNA or gDNA derived from T cells, B-cell-depleted T cells, or PBMCs. Samples were obtained from the ongoing ImmuneRACE study (first 160 participants) and from 950 to 1,500 subjects provided by 6 global collaborators. The dataset comprised deeply sampled blood TCRbeta repertoires from subjects exposed to, actively infected with, or recovered from COVID-19. The sample metadata nearly always contained a de-identified subject ID, COVID-19 status, age in years and sex. The repertoires were made available in a free public database intended to serve as a resource for research on the immune response to SARS-CoV-2.

Collaborating institutions collected whole blood in K2EDTA tubes following their own protocols. For TCRbeta analysis, collaborators shipped samples as frozen whole blood, isolated PBMCs, or DNA extracted from either of those sample types. Broad study findings and their caveats: Clinical and demographic metadata were provided uncurated, with the amount varying by source and participant.

In the germline V gene, CDR1 corresponds to ENHRY and CDR2 to SYGVKD. V loses 8 bases at its end and J loses 4 bases; junction bases beyond the gene matches: 10. Measured from the cysteine to the phenylalanine, the CDR3 is 15 residues long. Of the read, only the CDR3 DNA is kept; its 45 bases are in frame from base 1. TCRbeta CDR3 regions were amplified from genomic DNA by means of the immunoSEQ Assay, a bias-controlled multiplex PCR. From the authors' description of their analysis: The number of nucleated cells in each sample was estimated from the amplification of reference gene primers within the assay. To quantify the absolute abundance of each unique TCRbeta CDR3 rearrangement, sequence reads were collapsed and filtered. For each sample, productive Simpson clonality was calculated by taking the square root of Simpson's diversity index across productive rearrangements. Imported from immuneACCESS, the table was reduced by TCRdb to in-frame sequences with V and J called. These copies leave out some clones; in studies compared against another copy, an unresolved V gene accounts for under half, and the cause of the remainder is not known. The DNA gave D and trimming, while V, J and clone size come from that table. In this sample the table shows fewer than 300,000 clones, more than 70% of which occur a single time. The ten largest clones capture about 3% of the sample.

Concerning this clone itself: It lacks a known antigen. Base qualities are not provided; no much larger clone lies one nucleotide away.

The clonotype comes from a woman aged 18-29 years with acute or convalescent COVID-19. Input material: peripheral blood. The chain is assembled from TRBV10-3 and TRBJ2-7, with 11 middle bases fitting TRBD2. The base sequence is TGTGCCATCCGGGATGTAGCGGGAGGGCCATACGAGCAGTACTTC. Its protein product is CAIRDVAGGPYEQYF.